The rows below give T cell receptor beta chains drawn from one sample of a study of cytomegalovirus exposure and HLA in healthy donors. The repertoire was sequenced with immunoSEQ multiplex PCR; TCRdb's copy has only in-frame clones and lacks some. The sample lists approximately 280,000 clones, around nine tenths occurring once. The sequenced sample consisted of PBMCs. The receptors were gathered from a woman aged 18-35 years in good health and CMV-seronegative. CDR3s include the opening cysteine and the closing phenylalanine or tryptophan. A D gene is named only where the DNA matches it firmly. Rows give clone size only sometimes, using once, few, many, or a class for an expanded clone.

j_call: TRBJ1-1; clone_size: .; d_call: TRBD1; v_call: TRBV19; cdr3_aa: CASSGRDRGNTEAFF; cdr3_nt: TGTGCCAGTAGTGGGCGGGACAGGGGGAACACTGAAGCTTTCTTT
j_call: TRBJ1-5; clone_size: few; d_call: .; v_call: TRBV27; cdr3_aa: CASSLRSNQPQHF; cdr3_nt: TGTGCCAGCAGTTTACGTAGCAATCAGCCCCAGCATTTT
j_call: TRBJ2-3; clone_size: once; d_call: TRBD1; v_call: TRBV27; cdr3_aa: CASSLGDRGQDTQYF; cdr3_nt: TGTGCCAGCAGTTTAGGGGACAGGGGGCAAGATACGCAGTATTTT
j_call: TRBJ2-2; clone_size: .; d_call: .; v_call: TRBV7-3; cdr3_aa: CASSFTSRAGELFF; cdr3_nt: TGTGCCAGCAGCTTTACTTCTCGGGCCGGGGAGCTGTTTTTT
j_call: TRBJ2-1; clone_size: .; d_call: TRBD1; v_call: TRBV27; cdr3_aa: CASSSQTGAMSPRGEQFF; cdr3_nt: TGTGCCAGCAGTTCTCAGACAGGGGCTATGAGCCCTAGGGGTGAGCAGTTCTTC
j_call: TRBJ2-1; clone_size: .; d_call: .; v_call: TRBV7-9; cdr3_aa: CASSLRAIGVLGNEQFF; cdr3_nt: TGTGCCAGCAGCTTAAGGGCGATAGGGGTTCTGGGCAATGAGCAGTTCTTC
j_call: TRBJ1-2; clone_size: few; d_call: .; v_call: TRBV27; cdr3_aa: CASRPMGSYGYTF; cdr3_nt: TGTGCCAGCAGGCCGATGGGGAGCTATGGCTACACCTTC
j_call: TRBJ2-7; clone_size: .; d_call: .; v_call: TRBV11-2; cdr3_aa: CASSSRDLQYF; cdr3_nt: TGTGCCAGCAGCTCCCGGGACTTGCAGTACTTC
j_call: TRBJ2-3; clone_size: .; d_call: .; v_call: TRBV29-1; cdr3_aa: CTTTAGGLYTQYF; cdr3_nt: TGCACCACGACGGCAGGGGGGTTGTATACGCAGTATTTT
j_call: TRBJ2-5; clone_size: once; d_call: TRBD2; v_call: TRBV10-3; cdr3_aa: CAISESGPGLAGSQETQYF; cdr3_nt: TGTGCCATCAGTGAGTCTGGGCCGGGACTAGCGGGATCTCAAGAGACCCAGTACTTC
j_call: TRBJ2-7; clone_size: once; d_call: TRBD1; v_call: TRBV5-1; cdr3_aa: CASSLEGAAYEQYF; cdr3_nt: TGCGCCAGCAGCTTGGAGGGGGCAGCCTACGAGCAGTACTTC
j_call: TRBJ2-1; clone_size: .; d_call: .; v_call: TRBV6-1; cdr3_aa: CASSNRGGNEQFF; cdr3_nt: TGTGCCAGCAGTAACAGGGGAGGTAATGAGCAGTTCTTC
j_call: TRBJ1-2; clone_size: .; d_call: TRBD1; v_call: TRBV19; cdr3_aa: CASSNLPGQGAHGYTF; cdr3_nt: TGTGCCAGTAGTAACTTACCGGGACAGGGGGCACATGGCTACACCTTC
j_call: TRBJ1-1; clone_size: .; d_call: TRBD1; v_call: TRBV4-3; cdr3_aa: CASSPDRFIVWTEAFF; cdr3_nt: TGCGCCAGCAGCCCGGACAGGTTTATCGTTTGGACTGAAGCTTTCTTT
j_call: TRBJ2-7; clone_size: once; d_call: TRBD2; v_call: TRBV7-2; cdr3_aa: CASSRRGLVIEQYF; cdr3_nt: TGTGCCAGCAGCCGCCGGGGACTAGTGATCGAGCAGTACTTC
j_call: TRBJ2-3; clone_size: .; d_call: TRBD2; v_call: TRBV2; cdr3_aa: CASSEAQTSGRYF; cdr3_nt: TGTGCCAGCAGTGAAGCTCAGACTAGCGGCAGGTATTTT
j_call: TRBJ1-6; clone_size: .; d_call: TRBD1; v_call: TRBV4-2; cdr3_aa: CASSHPHRDSGPYNSPLHF; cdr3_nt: TGTGCCAGCAGCCATCCCCACCGGGACAGCGGACCCTATAATTCACCCCTCCACTTT
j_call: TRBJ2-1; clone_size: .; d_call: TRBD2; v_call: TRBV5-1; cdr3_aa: CASSLVVGRMYNEQFF; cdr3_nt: TGCGCCAGCAGCTTGGTGGTCGGGAGGATGTACAATGAGCAGTTCTTC
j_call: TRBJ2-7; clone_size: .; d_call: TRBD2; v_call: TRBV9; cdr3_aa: CASSPGLSYEQYF; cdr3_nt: TGTGCCAGCAGCCCGGGACTAAGCTACGAGCAGTACTTC
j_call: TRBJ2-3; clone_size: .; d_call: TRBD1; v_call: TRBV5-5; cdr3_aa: CASSSRASDRVVTDTQYF; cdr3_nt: TGTGCCAGCAGCTCAAGAGCCTCGGACAGGGTCGTCACAGATACGCAGTATTTT
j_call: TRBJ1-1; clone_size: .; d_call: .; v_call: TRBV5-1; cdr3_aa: CASSSILSQGPDEAFF; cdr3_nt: TGCGCCAGCAGCTCGATTCTCAGCCAGGGTCCGGATGAAGCTTTCTTT